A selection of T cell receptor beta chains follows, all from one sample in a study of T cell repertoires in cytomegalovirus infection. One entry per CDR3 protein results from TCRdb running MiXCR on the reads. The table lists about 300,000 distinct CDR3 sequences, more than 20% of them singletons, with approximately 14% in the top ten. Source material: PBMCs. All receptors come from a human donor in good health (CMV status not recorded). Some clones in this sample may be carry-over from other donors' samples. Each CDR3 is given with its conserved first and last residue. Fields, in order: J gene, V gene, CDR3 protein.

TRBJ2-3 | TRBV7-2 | CASSLTGGPTDTQYF
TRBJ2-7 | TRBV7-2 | CASSLRGPEQYF
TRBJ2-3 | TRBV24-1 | CAAGQGTDTQYF
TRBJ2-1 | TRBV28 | CASSLEGLDNEQFF
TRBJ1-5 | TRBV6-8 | CASSRGGEGNQPQHF
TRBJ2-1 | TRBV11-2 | CASSLRLPASGAPNEQFF
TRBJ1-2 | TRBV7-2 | CASSPVGEDGYTF
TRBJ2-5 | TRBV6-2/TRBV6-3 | CASSPGLGKEETQYF
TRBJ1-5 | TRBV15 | CATSGPPGAYSNQPQHF
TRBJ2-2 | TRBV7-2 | CASSLGGRGTGELFF
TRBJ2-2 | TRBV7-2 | CASSPGGVHTGELFF
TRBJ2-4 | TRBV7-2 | CASSYGPNIQYF
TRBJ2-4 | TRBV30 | CASSGRDWYIQYF
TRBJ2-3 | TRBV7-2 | CASSPSWGVVTDTQYF
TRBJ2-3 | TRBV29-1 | CSVEGTSGGVVGTDTQYF
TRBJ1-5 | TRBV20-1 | CSARQSTVGNQPQHF
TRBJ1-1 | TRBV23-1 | CASSQSIGGEAFF
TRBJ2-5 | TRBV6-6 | CASSEFSTQYF
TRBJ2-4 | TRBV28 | CASSPPRRGGNIQYF
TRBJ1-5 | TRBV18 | CASSPVEGNQPQHF
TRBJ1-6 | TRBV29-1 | CSARGGPNSPLHF
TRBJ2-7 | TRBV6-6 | CASSYVGGPPEQYF
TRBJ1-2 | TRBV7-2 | CASSLAAGPSNYGYTF
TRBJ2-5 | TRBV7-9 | CASSPGGYQETQYF
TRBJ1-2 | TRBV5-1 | CASSSEESGYGYTF
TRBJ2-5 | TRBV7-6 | CASSSVAGGLVETQYF
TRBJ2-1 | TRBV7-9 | CASRIGGAEQFF
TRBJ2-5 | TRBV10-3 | CAISESRRRGQETQYF
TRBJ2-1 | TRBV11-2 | CASSLDGASGRTNEQFF